This T cell receptor (beta chain) appears in the sequencing data of a study of blood T cell repertoires in COVID-19 (dated by TCRdb to about 2020). About the investigation overall: Collaborator samples came from the United States, Italy and Spain and covered acute and convalescent phases of COVID-19. The material from the prospective study consisted of cDNA or gDNA derived from T cells, B-cell-depleted T cells, or PBMCs. Subjects who had been exposed to COVID-19, were actively infected with it, or had recovered from it provided the deeply sampled blood TCRbeta repertoires that made up the dataset. A freely available public database, intended as a resource for researchers studying the immune response to SARS-CoV-2, is where the repertoires were released. The samples were drawn from two sources: the first 160 participants of the ongoing ImmuneRACE study, and 1,254 subjects contributed by 6 global collaborators. Sample metadata almost always included a de-identified subject ID, COVID-19 status, age in years and sex. Where HLA class I and class II types were available, the types were taken from metadata supplied by the sample provider, not from assay-based typing.

On the study overall, not on this receptor specifically: The amount of clinical and demographic metadata varied by source and participant and was provided uncurated.

TCRbeta CDR3 regions were amplified from genomic DNA using the immunoSEQ Assay, a bias-controlled multiplex PCR. As for the authors' bioinformatics: The number of nucleated cells in each sample was estimated by amplification of reference gene primers within the assay. To quantify the absolute abundance of each unique TCRbeta CDR3 rearrangement, sequence reads were collapsed and filtered. For each sample, productive Simpson clonality was calculated as the square root of Simpson's diversity index over productive rearrangements. Not all clones reach the TCRdb copy of this immuneACCESS table, which keeps in-frame sequences only. Checked studies attribute under half of the gap to unresolved V genes and leave the rest unexplained. The DNA was the basis for D and trimming; V, J and clone size are from that table. This sample comprises about 400,000 clones, 88% of them detected only once. Clones ranked in the top ten supply over 2% of the sample.

Reading from cysteine to phenylalanine, the CDR3 counts 16 amino acids. Left in the record is the CDR3 DNA by itself, 48 bases read in frame from the first base. Clipping removes 3 bases from V and 0 bases from J, with 4 as the unmatched junction base count. CDR1 and CDR2 (LNHDA, SQIVND) derive from the germline V gene (reference sequence). Turning to this clone: Its antigen target is currently unknown. No per-base quality is available; no much larger clone lies one base away.

Enrolling through a virtual design, the prospective study's participants ranged in age from about 18 to 89 years and lived across roughly 24 United States geographic areas. In the prospective study, cohorts were assigned on the basis of participant-reported clinical history obtained from a screening survey and a study questionnaire. In the prospective study, whole blood, serum and a nasopharyngeal or oropharyngeal swab were collected from each participant by mobile phlebotomists. Over a roughly two-month period, participants in the prospective study had the option of providing additional blood draws and questionnaires. Blood samples from the prospective study were shipped frozen or at room temperature prior to DNA extraction.

The chain couples TRBV19 to TRBJ2-3; 9 nucleotides in the junction match TRBD2. This receptor was identified in a woman aged 40-49 years with acute COVID-19. Sequences were obtained from PBMCs or T cells enriched from blood (not recorded which). The DNA sequence is given as TGTGCCAGTAGTATTCGAAGCGGGGGGAGCACAGATACGCAGTATTTT. Its coded protein is CASSIRSGGSTDTQYF.